This TCR delta chain was identified during a study of gamma-delta T cells after stem cell transplantation. TCRdb called clones anew from the RT-PCR reads with CATT. This sample carries some 1,600 delta-chain clones, about a fifth of them seen once, and the ten largest clones take just over 40%. Germline loops: CDR1 GEAIGNYY, CDR2 EKD. The CDR3 consists of 20 residues. Trimming took off 0 bases at V and 0 bases at J, with 25 bases between the two ends. In its sample, this clone was seen a few times. The V gene is TRDV2, the J gene TRDJ1, with D perhaps matching TRDD3 (6 bases). Sequencing was performed on gamma-delta T cells. This TCR was sampled from a human donor. It is not recorded whose cells these are; they may come from a transplant donor. CDR3 in amino acids: CACDTLSSGASDGYTDKLIF. The CDR3 DNA is TGTGCCTGTGACACCCTTTCTTCTGGGGCCTCGGACGGGTACACCGATAAACTCATCTTT.